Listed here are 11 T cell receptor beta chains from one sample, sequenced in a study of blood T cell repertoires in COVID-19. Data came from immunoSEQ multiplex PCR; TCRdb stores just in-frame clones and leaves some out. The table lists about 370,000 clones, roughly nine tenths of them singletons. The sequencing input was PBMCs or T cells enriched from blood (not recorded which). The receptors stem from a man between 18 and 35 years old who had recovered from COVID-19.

The CDR3 spells CASSLEGPNYEQYF. The CDR3 nucleotides are TGTGCCAGCAGCTTGGAGGGGCCTAACTACGAGCAGTACTTC. The chain couples TRBV5-5 to TRBJ2-7; possibly TRBD1 for D (5 bases). This CDR3 is 14 amino acids long. The germline V and J ends were trimmed by 0 bases and 3 bases, with 10 bases remaining between them. CDR1 SGHKS and CDR2 YYEKEE come from the germline V gene (reference sequence).

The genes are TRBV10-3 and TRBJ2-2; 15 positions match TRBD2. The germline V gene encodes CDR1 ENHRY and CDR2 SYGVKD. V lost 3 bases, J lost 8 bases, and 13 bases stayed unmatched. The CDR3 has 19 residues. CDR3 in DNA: TGTGCCATCAGTGAACTAAGGACTAGCGGGAGGGCCTTCTTTGGGGAGCTGTTTTTT. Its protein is CAISELRTSGRAFFGELFF.

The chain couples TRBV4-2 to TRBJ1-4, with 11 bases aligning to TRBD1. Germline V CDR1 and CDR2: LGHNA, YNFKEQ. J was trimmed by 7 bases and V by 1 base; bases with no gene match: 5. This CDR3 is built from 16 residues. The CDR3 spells CASSQGTGGEGEKLFF. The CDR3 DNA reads TGTGCCAGCAGCCAAGGGACAGGGGGCGAGGGTGAAAAACTGTTTTTT.

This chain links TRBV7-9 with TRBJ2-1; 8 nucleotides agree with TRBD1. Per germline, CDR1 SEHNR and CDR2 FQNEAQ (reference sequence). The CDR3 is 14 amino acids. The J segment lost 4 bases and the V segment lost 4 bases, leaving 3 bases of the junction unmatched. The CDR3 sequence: CASSWTGFYNEQFF. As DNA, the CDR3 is TGTGCCAGCAGCTGGACAGGGTTTTACAATGAGCAGTTCTTC.

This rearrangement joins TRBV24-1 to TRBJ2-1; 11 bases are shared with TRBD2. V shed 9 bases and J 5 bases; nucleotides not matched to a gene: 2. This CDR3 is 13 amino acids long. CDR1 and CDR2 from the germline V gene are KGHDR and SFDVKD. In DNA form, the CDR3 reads TGTGCCACCGGGGGACTAGCGGACAATGAGCAGTTCTTC. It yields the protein CATGGLADNEQFF.

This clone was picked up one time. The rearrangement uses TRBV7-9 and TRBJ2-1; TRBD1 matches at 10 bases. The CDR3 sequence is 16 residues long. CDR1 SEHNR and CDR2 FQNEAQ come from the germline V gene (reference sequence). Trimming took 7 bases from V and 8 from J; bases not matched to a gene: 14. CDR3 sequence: CASTTVGDRGFHEQFF. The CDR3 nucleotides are TGTGCCAGCACAACAGTCGGGGACAGGGGATTTCATGAGCAGTTCTTC. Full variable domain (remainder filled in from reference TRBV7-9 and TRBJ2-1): DTGVSQNPRHKITKRGQNVTFRCDPISEHNRLYWYRQTLGQGPEFLTYFQNEAQLEKSRLLSDRFSAERPKGSFSTLEIQRTEQGDSAMYLCASTTVGDRGFHEQFFGPGTRLTVL.

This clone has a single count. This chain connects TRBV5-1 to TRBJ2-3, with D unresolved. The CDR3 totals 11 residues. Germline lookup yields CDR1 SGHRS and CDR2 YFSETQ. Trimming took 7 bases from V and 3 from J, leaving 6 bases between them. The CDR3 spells CASGLTDTQYF. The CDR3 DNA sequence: TGCGCCAGCGGTCTAACAGATACGCAGTATTTT.

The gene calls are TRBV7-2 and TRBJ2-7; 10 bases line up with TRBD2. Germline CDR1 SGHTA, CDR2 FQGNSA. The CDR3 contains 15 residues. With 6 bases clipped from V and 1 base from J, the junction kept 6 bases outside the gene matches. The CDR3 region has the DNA TGTGCCAGCAGTCTGGAACTAGCGGGATCCTACGAGCAGTACTTC. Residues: CASSLELAGSYEQYF.

CDR3 nucleotides: TGTGCCAGCAGTGAGCACGACTATACCGGTGAGCAGTTCTTC. Residues: CASSEHDYTGEQFF. The chain employs TRBV6-1 and TRBJ2-1; a possible D gene is TRBD2 (5 bases). In germline, CDR1 is MNHNS, CDR2 SASEGT. The V end was cut by 3 bases, the J end by 9 bases, with 15 bases between. The CDR3 runs to 14 residues.

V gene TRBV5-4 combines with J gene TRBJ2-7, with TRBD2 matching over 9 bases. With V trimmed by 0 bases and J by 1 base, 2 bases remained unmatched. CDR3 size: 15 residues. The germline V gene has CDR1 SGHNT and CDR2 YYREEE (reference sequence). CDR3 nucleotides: TGTGCCAGCAGCTTGGATCTAGCGGGATCCTACGAGCAGTACTTC. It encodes CASSLDLAGSYEQYF. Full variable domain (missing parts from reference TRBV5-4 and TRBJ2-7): ETGVTQSPTHLIKTRGQQVTLRCSSQSGHNTVSWYQQALGQGPQFIFQYYREEENGRGNFPPRFSGLQFPNYSSELNVNALELDDSALYLCASSLDLAGSYEQYFGPGTRLTVT.

CDR3 in amino acids: CATSRQGTASYEQYF. CDR3 nucleotide sequence: TGTGCCACCAGCAGACAGGGGACGGCATCCTACGAGCAGTACTTC. V usage is TRBV15 and J usage is TRBJ2-7, with D tentatively TRBD1 (6 bases). Germline V gives CDR1 LNHNV, CDR2 YYDKDF (reference sequence). Trimming took 2 bases from V and 1 from J, leaving 12 bases between them. The CDR3 contains 15 residues. Based on the CDR3 plus reference TRBV15 and TRBJ2-7, the full variable domain is DAMVIQNPRYQVTQFGKPVTLSCSQTLNHNVMYWYQQKSSQAPKLLFHYYDKDFNNEADTPDNFQSRRPNTSFCFLDIRSPGLGDTAMYLCATSRQGTASYEQYFGPGTRLTVT.